This T cell receptor beta chain appears in the sequencing data of a study of cytomegalovirus exposure and HLA in healthy donors. Study results and limitations: The classifier was said to identify cytomegalovirus status with high specificity and sensitivity.

A word on this clone: Its antigen is undetermined. Mismatch with germline at one junction end may stem from a read error.

This CDR3 contains 15 residues. Per germline, CDR1 MDHEN and CDR2 SYDVKM. PCR primers comprised 60 Vbeta and 13 Jbeta primers. The table came from immunoSEQ multiplex PCR; TCRdb's copy has only in-frame clones and leaves some out. The table lists 100,000 or so clones, just under 75% of them singletons, with approximately 2.2% in the top ten. This clonotype was obtained from a human donor in good health. The specimen sequenced was PBMCs. The V gene is TRBV28, the J gene TRBJ2-6; D may be TRBD1 (5 bases). CDR3 in DNA: TGTGCCAGCGGTTTCCCAGGGACTGGGGCCAACGTCCTGACTTTC. Translating it yields CASGFPGTGANVLTF.